This T cell receptor beta chain comes out of a study of read filtering for tumor transcriptome and immune sequencing. As for the study in general: The cohort had 17 to 20 men and over twelve women aged about 45 to 80, mean roughly 66 years. After DNase treatment, RNA was made into whole-transcriptome libraries.

The library was built from roughly 400 ng RNA with molecular barcoded adaptors for alpha/delta and beta/gamma chains. In TCRdb, the reads were re-called with MiXCR into one record per CDR3 protein. The repertoire holds approximately 20,000 distinct CDR3 sequences, with roughly 23% as singletons. Study-wide results and limits: The sorted CD138-negative fraction was a mixed bone marrow immune population, not purified T cells.

Concerning this clonotype: Its matching antigen is unknown.

Trimming shortened V by 7 bases and J by 0 bases, and 11 bases separated the two germline ends. Germline values: CDR1 SQVTM, CDR2 ANQGSEA. This CDR3 region has 13 residues. Sequencing was performed on a population of CD138-negative cells sorted from bone marrow. The TCR was taken from a donor aged 40 or older with multiple myeloma. The genes are TRBV29-1 and TRBJ2-3; D call uncertain. The CDR3 region has the DNA TGCAGCGCCGCCGTCCTTAGCACAGATACGCAGTATTTT. This encodes CSAAVLSTDTQYF.